The 8 T cell receptor beta chains listed next were all sequenced from one sample in a study of shared T cell receptors in the human thymus. Libraries were prepared by immunoSEQ multiplex PCR; TCRdb keeps only in-frame clonotypes and omits some of them. The data hold roughly 710,000 clones, with approximately 85% observed a single time. This sample was shared with a second study, whose subject was human thymus T cells.

Sequencing input: thymocytes. Receptors were obtained from a girl in the first two years of life with a congenital heart defect.

V gene TRBV14 combines with J gene TRBJ1-3; 8 bases line up with TRBD1. Unmatched junction bases numbered 10, after V lost 3 bases and J lost 0 bases. The CDR3 extends over 18 amino acids. Germline lookup yields CDR1 SGHDN and CDR2 FVKESK. In DNA form, the CDR3 reads TGTGCCAGCAGCCATTCCCAGGGGGCCCTGATCTCTGGAAACACCATATATTTT. This codes for CASSHSQGALISGNTIYF.

This chain joins TRBV7-8 and TRBJ1-1; D remains unclear. This CDR3 is 15 amino acids long. V shed 5 bases and J shed 4 bases, with 17 bases lying between them. CDR1 is SGHVS and CDR2 is FQNEAQ in the germline V gene. The chain's CDR3 is CASSLFPRRSTEAFF. For the CDR3, the DNA is TGTGCCAGCAGCCTTTTTCCTCGTCGTTCCACTGAAGCTTTCTTT.

This clone was seen just once. The V call is TRBV19, the J call TRBJ1-2; 8 nucleotides agree with TRBD1. V lost 4 bases and J lost 6; bases outside the gene matches: 19. Germline CDR1 and CDR2: LNHDA and SQIVND (reference sequence). This CDR3 has 18 amino acids. CDR3 in DNA: TGTGCCAGTAGTACAATTCTCCTTGGACAGGGTCAGGAGGATGGCTACACCTTC. Amino acids: CASSTILLGQGQEDGYTF.

V and J are TRBV27 and TRBJ2-7; 10 bases fit TRBD2. Per germline, CDR1 MNHEY and CDR2 SMNVEV (reference sequence). The CDR3 runs to 14 residues. V shed 6 bases and J 5 bases; nucleotides not matched to a gene: 7. The CDR3 loop is CASSLAGTSDEQYF. CDR3 in DNA: TGTGCCAGCAGCCTGGCCGGGACTAGCGACGAGCAGTACTTC.

This chain links TRBV6-5 with TRBJ1-1; 8 nucleotides agree with TRBD1. After removal of 3 bases from V and 0 bases from J, the junction contained 6 bases not matched to a gene. The V gene's germline CDR1 is MNHEY and CDR2 SVGAGI. This CDR3 is built from 16 residues. CDR3 amino acids: CASSYIGQGVNTEAFF. The CDR3 DNA reads as TGTGCCAGCAGTTATATAGGACAGGGAGTGAACACTGAAGCTTTCTTT.

The chain recombines TRBV5-1 with TRBJ1-1; D gene unclear. Germline CDR1 SGHRS, CDR2 YFSETQ. Trimming took 0 bases from V and 0 from J, leaving 6 bases between them. The CDR3 consists of 14 residues. Here the CDR3 reads CASSLGSLNTEAFF. The CDR3 DNA reads TGCGCCAGCAGCTTGGGCAGTTTGAACACTGAAGCTTTCTTT.

The chain uses TRBV7-2 and TRBJ1-5; D uncertain. CDR1 and CDR2 from the germline V gene are SGHTA and FQGNSA. V was pared by 2 bases and J by 6 bases, with 11 bases between. This CDR3 has 14 residues. In DNA, the CDR3 is TGTGCCAGCAGCTTATTCAAAGAGGGTCAGCCCCAGCATTTT. Its protein product is CASSLFKEGQPQHF.

V usage is TRBV5-5 and J usage is TRBJ2-1, with 9 bases fitting TRBD1. The V gene end was trimmed by 3 bases and the J gene end by 5 bases; junction bases not matched to a gene: 6. This CDR3 is built from 15 residues. Germline V gives CDR1 SGHKS, CDR2 YYEKEE (reference sequence). This chain's CDR3 is CASSWGRDRDNEQFF. The CDR3 nucleotides are TGTGCCAGCAGCTGGGGTAGGGACAGGGACAATGAGCAGTTCTTC.